The 21 T cell receptor beta chains below come from one sample, sequenced in a study of T cell responses to AZD1222 COVID-19 vaccine. This table comes from immunoSEQ multiplex PCR, and its TCRdb copy is limited to in-frame clones, with some not included. The top ten hold roughly 8.7% of the sample, which has some 130,000 clones, 85% seen once. The sample in question was peripheral blood, obtained 28 days after the second dose of the MenACWY control vaccine. The receptors originated from an adult who received the MenACWY meningococcal vaccine as a control.

The chain carries TRBV6-2 or TRBV6-3 and TRBJ2-3; 11 nucleotides agree with TRBD2. V dropped 5 bases and J dropped 3; count of bases not matched to a gene: 7. This CDR3 comprises 16 residues. Germline V gives CDR1 MNHEY, CDR2 SVGEGT. CDR3 bases: TGTGCCAGCAGTCTCGTAGCGGGAGGGCCTACAGATACGCAGTATTTT. Translated: CASSLVAGGPTDTQYF.

The chain links TRBV7-8 to TRBJ1-5; maybe TRBD1 (5 bases). This CDR3 has 14 residues. V lost 7 bases to trimming and J lost 4 bases, with 14 bases between them. From germline, CDR1 is SGHVS and CDR2 FQNEAQ. DNA for the CDR3: TGTGCCAGCAACGAAAGGGGCGGGAATCAGCCCCAGCATTTT. Residues: CASNERGGNQPQHF.

The J gene is TRBJ2-7, the V gene TRBV7-2, with 14 bases fitting TRBD2. The V gene's germline CDR1 is SGHTA and CDR2 FQGNSA. The V and J ends lost 4 bases and 4 bases, in that order; junction bases with no gene match: 9. This CDR3 has 17 residues. CDR3 coding DNA: TGTGCCAGCAGCTCGGGGGGGACTAGCGGGAGAATTTACGAGCAGTACTTC. It encodes CASSSGGTSGRIYEQYF.

The chain combines TRBV11-2 with TRBJ1-1, with TRBD1 matching 11 bases. This CDR3 contains 13 residues. Trimming took 7 bases from V and 6 from J; bases not matched to a gene: 4. Germline V gene sequence: CDR1 SGHAT, CDR2 FQNNGV. CDR3 sequence: CASKDRGRPEAFF. The CDR3 bases are TGTGCCAGCAAGGACAGGGGGCGACCTGAAGCTTTCTTT.

The J gene is TRBJ2-7, the V gene TRBV5-1, with D possibly TRBD2 on 6 matching bases. Deletions cut 0 bases from V and 6 bases from J, with 7 bases between. The CDR3 contains 12 residues. Per germline, CDR1 SGHRS and CDR2 YFSETQ. In DNA form, the CDR3 reads TGCGCCAGCAGCTTGGACGGGGGCGAGCAGTACTTC. This sequence encodes CASSLDGGEQYF.

The V call is TRBV6-5, the J call TRBJ2-1, with 13 positions matching TRBD2. Germline-derived CDR1 and CDR2 are MNHEY and SVGAGI. The CDR3 totals 14 residues. The V gene end was trimmed by 5 bases and the J gene end by 8 bases; junction bases not matched to a gene: 3. As DNA, the CDR3 is TGTGCCAGCAGTATCGGACTAGCGGGGGATGAGCAGTTCTTC. Translation: CASSIGLAGDEQFF.

This clone showed up just once. The V and J genes are TRBV30 and TRBJ1-2; D perhaps matches TRBD1 (5 bases). The CDR3 loop spans 11 amino acids. With 2 bases removed from V and 8 bases from J, the gap between germline ends came to 9 bases. In germline, CDR1 is GTSNPN, CDR2 SVGIG (reference sequence). Here the CDR3 DNA reads TGTGCCTGGAGTACAGGTTACGGCTACACCTTC. This encodes CAWSTGYGYTF. The variable domain in full, with the rest retrieved from reference TRBV30 and TRBJ1-2, is SQTIHQWPATLVQPVGSPLSLECTVEGTSNPNLYWYRQAAGRGLQLLFYSVGIGQISSEVPQNLSASRPQDRQFILSSKKLLLSDSGFYLCAWSTGYGYTFGSGTRLTVV.

This clone has only one observation. The rearrangement uses TRBV11-1 and TRBJ2-1; 8 nucleotides agree with TRBD2. The CDR3 has 13 amino acids. Germline assignment: CDR1 SGHAT and CDR2 FQDESV (reference sequence). V was pared by 8 bases and J by 1 base, with 1 base of the junction left unmatched. This CDR3 is CASAGGSYNEQFF. For the CDR3, the DNA is TGTGCCAGCGCGGGGGGATCCTACAATGAGCAGTTCTTC.

The V call is TRBV5-6, the J call TRBJ2-5; 9 nucleotides align to TRBD1. CDR1 is SGHDT, CDR2 YYEEEE, per germline. The CDR3 spans 14 residues. V lost 4 bases and J lost 4; bases outside the gene matches: 5. The CDR3 reads CASSPKTGGETQYF. The CDR3, as DNA: TGTGCCAGCAGCCCTAAGACAGGGGGAGAGACCCAGTACTTC. Looking up the rest from reference TRBV5-6 and TRBJ2-5 gives the full variable domain: DAGVTQSPTHLIKTRGQQVTLRCSPKSGHDTVSWYQQALGQGPQFIFQYYEEEERQRGNFPDRFSGHQFPNYSSELNVNALLLGDSALYLCASSPKTGGETQYFGPGTRLLVL.

This clone was seen a handful of times. The chain joins TRBV19 to TRBJ1-5; D is undetermined. Trimming removed 4 bases from V and 2 bases from J, with 9 bases in between. The germline V gene encodes CDR1 LNHDA and CDR2 SQIVND (reference sequence). This CDR3 spans 14 amino acids. The CDR3 region is CASSTQRRNQPQHF. The CDR3 DNA reads TGTGCCAGTAGTACGCAACGCCGCAATCAGCCCCAGCATTTT.

This rearrangement joins TRBV29-1 to TRBJ2-1, with D tentatively TRBD2 (7 bases). Germline assignment: CDR1 SQVTM and CDR2 ANQGSEA. V was trimmed by 6 bases and J by 3 bases, leaving 15 bases between them. The CDR3 extends over 14 amino acids. The CDR3 region has the DNA TGCAGCGTAACAGCGGGACACGACTACAATGAGCAGTTCTTC. This codes for CSVTAGHDYNEQFF.

This chain joins TRBV5-4 and TRBJ2-7; TRBD1 matches 8 bases. This CDR3 spans 15 amino acids. V lost 4 bases, J lost 4 bases, and 10 bases stayed unmatched. Germline values: CDR1 SGHNT, CDR2 YYREEE (reference sequence). This chain's CDR3 is CASSHQTGVLYEQYF. The DNA for the CDR3 is TGTGCCAGCAGCCACCAGACAGGGGTCCTTTACGAGCAGTACTTC.

The rearrangement joins TRBV3-1 (or the pseudogene TRBV3-2) to TRBJ1-2, with no clear D. V lost 0 bases, J lost 7 bases, and 12 bases lay in between. Germline CDR1 is LGHDT and CDR2 is YNNKEL (reference sequence). This CDR3 is 14 amino acids long. The CDR3 spells CASSQDPEVGGYTF. As DNA, the CDR3 is TGTGCCAGCAGCCAAGATCCGGAGGTGGGTGGCTACACCTTC.

This chain connects TRBV7-5 to TRBJ1-1. TRBV7-5 is recorded as a pseudogene. The CDR3 is 18 residues long. CDR3 sequence reads: CVRSLKGPDQPRNTEAFF. The CDR3 DNA follows: TGTGTCAGAAGCCTGAAGGGACCGGACCAACCCAGGAACACTGAAGCTTTCTTT.

J is TRBJ1-3 and V is TRBV5-4, with 8 positions matching TRBD1. With V trimmed by 4 bases and J by 7 bases, 4 bases remained unmatched. The CDR3 runs to 13 residues. Looked up from germline, CDR1 is SGHNT and CDR2 is YYREEE (reference sequence). CDR3 nucleotides: TGTGCCAGCAGCCGGACAGGGTTGAACACCATATATTTT. Translation: CASSRTGLNTIYF. Variable domain in full (rest from reference TRBV5-4 and TRBJ1-3): ETGVTQSPTHLIKTRGQQVTLRCSSQSGHNTVSWYQQALGQGPQFIFQYYREEENGRGNFPPRFSGLQFPNYSSELNVNALELDDSALYLCASSRTGLNTIYFGEGSWLTVV.

V is TRBV24-1 and J is TRBJ1-1; D is perhaps TRBD1 (5 bases). Germline V gene sequence: CDR1 KGHDR, CDR2 SFDVKD. The CDR3 spans 18 residues. Trimming removed 3 bases at V and 0 bases at J, with 19 bases between. CDR3 amino acids: CATSDGGIKPGVNTEAFF. The CDR3 nucleotides read TGTGCCACCAGTGATGGGGGAATCAAACCTGGGGTGAACACTGAAGCTTTCTTT.

This chain joins TRBV6-6 and TRBJ1-1, with D uncertain. CDR1 is MNHNY and CDR2 is SVGAGI in the germline V gene (reference sequence). CDR3 size: 14 residues. V lost 7 bases to trimming and J lost 0 bases, with 12 bases between them. CDR3 region: CASNMGKLNTEAFF. CDR3 nucleotide sequence: TGTGCCAGCAATATGGGAAAATTGAACACTGAAGCTTTCTTT.

The chain employs TRBV5-4 and TRBJ1-1; the match to TRBD1 covers 8 bases. V lost 4 bases, J lost 5 bases, and 4 bases stayed unmatched. The CDR3 is 13 amino acids. Germline lookup yields CDR1 SGHNT and CDR2 YYREEE (reference sequence). The CDR3 is CASSPRQGTEAFF. CDR3 nucleotides: TGTGCCAGCAGCCCCAGACAGGGGACTGAAGCTTTCTTT.

V is TRBV6-5 and J is TRBJ2-7; 8 bases agree with TRBD2. The CDR3 length is 13 residues. Losses at the gene ends were 6 bases for V and 2 bases for J; bases not matched to a gene: 3. The germline gives CDR1 MNHEY, CDR2 SVGAGI. CDR3 loop: CASSRAGAYEQYF. CDR3 DNA: TGTGCCAGCAGCCGAGCGGGAGCCTACGAGCAGTACTTC.

The CDR3 nucleotides are TGCAGCGTTGAAGATCGAGAGGGACAGGGACGGGAAAAACTGTTTTTT. It is translated as CSVEDREGQGREKLFF. The rearrangement links TRBV29-1 to TRBJ1-4; TRBD1 aligns across 9 bases. The V segment lost 0 bases and the J segment 8 bases; nucleotides outside the gene matches: 10. Germline V gene data show CDR1 as SQVTM and CDR2 as ANQGSEA. The CDR3 covers 16 residues.

The J gene is TRBJ1-2, the V gene TRBV7-9, with D hard to call. V gave up 5 bases and J gave up 4 bases, with 11 bases separating them. Germline V gene data show CDR1 as SEHNR and CDR2 as FQNEAQ (reference sequence). The CDR3 has 13 residues. CDR3 in amino acids: CASSASRIYGYTF. CDR3 sequence (DNA): TGTGCCAGCAGCGCCTCCCGAATCTATGGCTACACCTTC.